The T cell receptor (beta chain) under discussion was sequenced for a study of blood T cell repertoires in COVID-19. For the study at large: Samples taken during acute and convalescent COVID-19 were collected in the United States, Italy and Spain.

In the original processing: Scientists estimated how many nucleated cells there were by amplifying reference gene primers. TCRdb's copy holds only in-frame clones and misses some; the assay was immunoSEQ multiplex PCR. That table furnishes V, J and clone size, whereas the DNA furnished D and trimming. This sample has roughly 190,000 clones; 84% occur once, and the top ten carry 3% to 3.5%. Recruits, aged roughly 18 to 95 years, lived in 24 US areas. Donors were grouped by their self-reported clinical history. In germline, CDR1 is LGHDT, CDR2 YNNKEL (reference sequence). This CDR3 comprises 14 residues. V lost 1 base and J 6 bases, leaving 12 bases between the germline ends.

The chain carries TRBV3-1 (or the pseudogene TRBV3-2) and TRBJ1-2, with a tentative D call TRBD1 (5 bases). This sequence originates from a woman in her twenties or thirties who had been exposed to COVID-19. The source material was PBMCs or T cells enriched from blood (not recorded which). CDR3: CASSQGAGPNGYTF. The CDR3 nucleotides read TGTGCCAGCAGCCAAGGAGCGGGACCGAATGGCTACACCTTC.